Included here is one T cell receptor (beta chain) sequence, with context. When replicate PCRs were run on sorted subsets, they used about 200 ng DNA, some 30,000 T cell genomes. The table came from immunoSEQ multiplex PCR; TCRdb's copy has only in-frame clones and leaves some out. There are 2 million to 3 million clones in the sample; 93% occur only once, and approximately 0.36% lies in the top ten. The data were obtained in a study of shared clonotypes between healthy human individuals. CD4+ cells underwent separation, giving CD45RA+ naive and CD45RA-negative memory subsets. The CDR3 runs to 11 residues. In germline, CDR1 is DFQATT, CDR2 SNEGSKA (reference sequence). V shed 6 bases and J shed 12 bases, with 15 bases lying between them.

This receptor was taken from a man aged 18 to 29 in good health. Some clones in this sample may be carry-over from other donors' samples. Sequencing was done on a sample of naive CD4+ T cells from PBMCs. Stated subset: CD45RA+ positively selected. The chain couples TRBV20-1 to TRBJ2-1; D is undetermined. The CDR3 loop reads CSAVQSAGQFF. The CDR3 DNA reads TGCAGTGCCGTACAATCCGCCGGGCAGTTCTTC.